The entry below gives a single T cell receptor (beta chain) sequence along with its context. Its matching antigen is unknown. The sample is drawn from a study of cytomegalovirus exposure and HLA in healthy donors. Study overall: Of roughly 360 genotyped donors, more than 65% grouped in the Caucasian-associated ancestry cluster.

The PCR ran on 60 Vbeta and 13 Jbeta primers. The repertoire was sequenced with immunoSEQ multiplex PCR; TCRdb's copy has only in-frame clones and lacks some. The table has 310,000 or so clones, about 90% seen once. The CDR3 covers 15 residues. Trimming removed 4 bases from V and 6 bases from J, with 18 bases in between. Germline V lookup: CDR1 PRHDT, CDR2 FYEKMQ (reference sequence). Study findings and constraints: V- and J-gene trimming of TCR beta was linked (in a later analysis) to a missense DCLRE1C variant. Using the classifier, cytomegalovirus status was reportedly diagnosed with high specificity and sensitivity. Within a later analysis, the majority of CMV-associated TCR beta chains appeared HLA-restricted.

The V call is TRBV13, the J call TRBJ1-2; TRBD1 might be the D (5 bases). The TCR originated in a woman aged 18-35 years in good health and CMV-seronegative. The material sequenced was PBMCs. CDR3 amino acids: CASSSGGGLDDGYTF. The CDR3 nucleotides read TGTGCCAGCAGCTCGGGGGGGGGTTTGGATGATGGCTACACCTTC.